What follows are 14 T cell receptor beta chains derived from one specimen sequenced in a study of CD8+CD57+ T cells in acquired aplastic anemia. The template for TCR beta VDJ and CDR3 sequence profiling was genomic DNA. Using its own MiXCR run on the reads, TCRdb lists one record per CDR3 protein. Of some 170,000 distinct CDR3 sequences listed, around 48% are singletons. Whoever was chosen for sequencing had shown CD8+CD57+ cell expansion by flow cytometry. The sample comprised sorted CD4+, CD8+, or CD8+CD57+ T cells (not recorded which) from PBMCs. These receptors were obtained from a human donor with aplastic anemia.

CDR3 sequence reads: CASSYGTYGYTF. For the CDR3, the DNA is TGTGCCAGCAGTTACGGGACGTATGGCTACACCTTC. The chain links TRBV6-5 to TRBJ1-2, with D possibly matching TRBD1 (5 bases). This CDR3 is 12 amino acids long. Germline CDR1 is MNHEY and CDR2 is SVGAGI. Trimming pared 2 bases from V and 5 bases from J, leaving 6 bases between.

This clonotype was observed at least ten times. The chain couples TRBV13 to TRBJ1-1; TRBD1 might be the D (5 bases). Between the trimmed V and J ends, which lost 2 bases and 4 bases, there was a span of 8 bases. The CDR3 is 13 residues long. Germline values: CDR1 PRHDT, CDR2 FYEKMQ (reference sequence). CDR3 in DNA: TGTGCCAGCAGCTTACGGGGGTCCACTGAAGCTTTCTTT. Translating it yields CASSLRGSTEAFF. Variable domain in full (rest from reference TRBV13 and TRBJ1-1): AAGVIQSPRHLIKEKRETATLKCYPIPRHDTVYWYQQGPGQDPQFLISFYEKMQSDKGSIPDRFSAQQFSDYHSELNMSSLELGDSALYFCASSLRGSTEAFFGQGTRLTVV.

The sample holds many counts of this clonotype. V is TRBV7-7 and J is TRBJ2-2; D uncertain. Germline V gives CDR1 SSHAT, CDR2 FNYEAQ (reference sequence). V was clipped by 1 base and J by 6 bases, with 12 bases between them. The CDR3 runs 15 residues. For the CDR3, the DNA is TGTGCCAGCAGCTTAGGGGTAGTTAAACCCGGGGAGCTGTTTTTT. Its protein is CASSLGVVKPGELFF. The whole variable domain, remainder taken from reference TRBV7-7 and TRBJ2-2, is GAGVSQSPRYKVTKRGQDVTLRCDPISSHATLYWYQQALGQGPEFLTYFNYEAQPDKSGLPSDRFSAERPEGSISTLTIQRTEQRDSAMYRCASSLGVVKPGELFFGEGSRLTVL.

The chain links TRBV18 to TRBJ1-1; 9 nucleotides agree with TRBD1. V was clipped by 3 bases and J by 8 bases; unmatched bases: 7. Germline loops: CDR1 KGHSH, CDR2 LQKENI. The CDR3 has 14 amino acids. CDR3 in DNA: TGTGCCAGCTCACCCTCCGAGGGACAGGGAGAAGCTTTCTTT. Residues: CASSPSEGQGEAFF.

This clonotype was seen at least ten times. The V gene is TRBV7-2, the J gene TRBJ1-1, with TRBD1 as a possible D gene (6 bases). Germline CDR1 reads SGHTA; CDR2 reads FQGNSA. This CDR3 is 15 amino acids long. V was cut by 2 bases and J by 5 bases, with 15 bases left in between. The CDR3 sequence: CASSLTYRVKTEAFF. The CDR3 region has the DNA TGTGCCAGCAGCTTAACATACAGGGTAAAGACTGAAGCTTTCTTT.

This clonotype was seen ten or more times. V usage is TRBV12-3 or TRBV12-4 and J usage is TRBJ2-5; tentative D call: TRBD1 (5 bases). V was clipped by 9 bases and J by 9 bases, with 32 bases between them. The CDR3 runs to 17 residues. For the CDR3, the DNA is TGTGCCAGTGCCAGCAGTTTCCCCCAGGGTTCGTTAGTGGCCCAGTACTTC. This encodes CASASSFPQGSLVAQYF.

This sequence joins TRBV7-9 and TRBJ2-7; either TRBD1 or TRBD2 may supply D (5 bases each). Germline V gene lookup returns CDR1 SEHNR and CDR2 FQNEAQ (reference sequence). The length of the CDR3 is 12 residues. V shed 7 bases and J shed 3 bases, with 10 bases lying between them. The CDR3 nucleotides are TGTGCCAGCATCGGGGCGGACTACGAGCAGTACTTC. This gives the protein CASIGADYEQYF. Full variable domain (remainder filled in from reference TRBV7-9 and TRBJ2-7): DTGVSQNPRHKITKRGQNVTFRCDPISEHNRLYWYRQTLGQGPEFLTYFQNEAQLEKSRLLSDRFSAERPKGSFSTLEIQRTEQGDSAMYLCASIGADYEQYFGPGTRLTVT.

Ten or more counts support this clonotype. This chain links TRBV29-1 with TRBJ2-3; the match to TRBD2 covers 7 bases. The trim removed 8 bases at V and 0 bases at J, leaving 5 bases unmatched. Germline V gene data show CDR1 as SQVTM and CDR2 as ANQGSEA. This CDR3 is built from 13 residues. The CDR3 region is CSSLRGSTDTQYF. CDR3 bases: TGCAGCTCCTTGCGGGGGAGCACAGATACGCAGTATTTT.

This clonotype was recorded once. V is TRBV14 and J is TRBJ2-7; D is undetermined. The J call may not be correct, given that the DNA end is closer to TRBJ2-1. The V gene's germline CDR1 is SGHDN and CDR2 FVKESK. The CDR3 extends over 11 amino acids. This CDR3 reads CASSQDKKQFF. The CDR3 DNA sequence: TGTGCCAGCAGCCAAGATAAGAAGCAGTTCTTC.

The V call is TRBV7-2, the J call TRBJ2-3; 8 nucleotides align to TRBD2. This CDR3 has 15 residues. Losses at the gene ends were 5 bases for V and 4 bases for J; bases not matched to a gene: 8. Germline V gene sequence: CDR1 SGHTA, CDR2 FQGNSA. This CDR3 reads CASSRFSGSADTQYF. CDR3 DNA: TGTGCCAGCAGCCGGTTCAGCGGGAGTGCAGATACGCAGTATTTT.

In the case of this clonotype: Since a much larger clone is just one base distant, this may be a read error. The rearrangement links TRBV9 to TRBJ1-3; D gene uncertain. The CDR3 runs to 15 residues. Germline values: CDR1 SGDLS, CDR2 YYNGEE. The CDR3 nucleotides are TGTGCCAGCAGCGTAAACCCTGGGTCTGGAAACACCATATGTTTT. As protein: CASSVNPGSGNTICF.

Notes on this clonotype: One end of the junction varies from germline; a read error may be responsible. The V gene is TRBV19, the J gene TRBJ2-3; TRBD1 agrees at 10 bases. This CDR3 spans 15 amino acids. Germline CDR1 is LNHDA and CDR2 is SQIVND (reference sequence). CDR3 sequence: CVSSSWTGGPDTQYF. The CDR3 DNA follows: TGTGTCAGTAGTTCTTGGACAGGGGGGCCAGATACGCAGTATTTT. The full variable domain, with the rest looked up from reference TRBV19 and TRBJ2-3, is DGGITQSPKYLFRKEGQNVTLSCEQNLNHDAMYWYRQDPGQGLRLIYYSQIVNDFQKGDIAEGYSVSREKKESFPLTVTSAQKNPTAFYLCVSSSWTGGPDTQYFGPGTRLTVL.

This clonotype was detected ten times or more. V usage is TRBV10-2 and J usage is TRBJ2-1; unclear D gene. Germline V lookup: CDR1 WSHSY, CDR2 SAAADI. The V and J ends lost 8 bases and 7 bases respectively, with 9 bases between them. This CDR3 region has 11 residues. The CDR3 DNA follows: TGCGCCAGCGAGGAACTAAATGAGCAGTTCTTC. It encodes CASEELNEQFF.

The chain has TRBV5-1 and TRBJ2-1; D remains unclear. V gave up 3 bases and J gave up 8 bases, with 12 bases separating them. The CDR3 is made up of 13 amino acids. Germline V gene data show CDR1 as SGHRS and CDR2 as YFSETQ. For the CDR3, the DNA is TGCGCCAGCAGCTCTACAGTGAGCGATGAGCAGTTCTTC. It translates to CASSSTVSDEQFF.